The 5 T cell receptor beta chains presented below share a single source sample, sequenced in a study of technical replicates of blood from a few donors. Assay: immunoSEQ multiplex PCR; the TCRdb copy retains only in-frame clones and omits some. The data show tens of thousands of clones, more than 90% seen once. Sequenced material: PBMCs. The receptor source for this set is a human donor in good health. Some clones in this sample may be carry-over from other donors' samples.

This sequence joins TRBV7-8 and TRBJ1-5, with TRBD1 matching 10 bases. In germline, CDR1 is SGHVS, CDR2 FQNEAQ. This CDR3 is 15 amino acids long. Trimming cost V 3 bases and J 3 bases; bases outside gene matches: 2. For the CDR3, the DNA is TGTGCCAGCAGCTTGGGACAGGGGTCCAATCAGCCCCAGCATTTT. It specifies CASSLGQGSNQPQHF.

This chain joins TRBV15 and TRBJ2-1, with 9 bases identical to TRBD1. V trimming: 5 bases; J trimming: 4 bases; junction bases outside the gene matches: 6. The germline gives CDR1 LNHNV, CDR2 YYDKDF (reference sequence). The CDR3 is 15 amino acids. In DNA form, the CDR3 reads TGTGCCACCAGCGCCAGGACAGGGGAGTACAATGAGCAGTTCTTC. Translated: CATSARTGEYNEQFF.

The rearrangement links TRBV7-9 to TRBJ2-1; no reliable D call. V was shortened by 3 bases and J by 6 bases, with 15 bases between the two germline ends. The CDR3 spans 15 residues. Germline loops: CDR1 SEHNR, CDR2 FQNEAQ (reference sequence). The CDR3 DNA is TGTGCCAGCAGCTTCCCCGGCAGTAGCTTCAATGAGCAGTTCTTC. It encodes CASSFPGSSFNEQFF.

CDR3 protein: CASSAGSSVGTQYF. CDR3 DNA: TGTGCCAGCAGCGCCGGGTCATCGGTAGGGACCCAGTACTTC. V usage is TRBV9 and J usage is TRBJ2-5; D is ambiguous. The germline gives CDR1 SGDLS, CDR2 YYNGEE. Trimming left V 3 bases short and J 7 bases short, with 16 bases between. The CDR3 extends over 14 amino acids. The variable domain in full, completed from reference TRBV9 and TRBJ2-5, reads DSGVTQTPKHLITATGQRVTLRCSPRSGDLSVYWYQQSLDQGLQFLIQYYNGEERAKGNILERFSAQQFPDLHSELNLSSLELGDSALYFCASSAGSSVGTQYFGPGTRLLVL.

This clone was counted only a few times. V is TRBV6-6 and J is TRBJ1-2; possibly TRBD1 for D (5 bases). Trimming pared 8 bases from V and 3 bases from J, leaving 19 bases between. The CDR3 is 15 residues long. The germline V gene encodes CDR1 MNHNY and CDR2 SVGAGI (reference sequence). This CDR3 is CASGELWGRDYGYTF. The CDR3 DNA follows: TGTGCCAGCGGCGAATTGTGGGGCAGGGACTATGGCTACACCTTC.